The clone carrying this TCR beta chain was found many times. The antigen is unknown. The CDR3 runs 13 residues. The germline V gene encodes CDR1 MDHEN and CDR2 SYDVKM. The trim removed 8 bases at V and 5 bases at J, leaving 4 bases unmatched. Ophthalmopathy patients had Clinical Activity Score at least 3, NOSPECS grade at least 4, duration under 3 months. The data derive from a study of T cells in Graves' hyperthyroidism and ophthalmopathy. Study-level results: The model identified upcoming ophthalmopathy a median around 7.1 months ahead of onset.

It was RNA transcripts that yielded the amplified TCR beta CDR3 regions. Carried out on the TCR CDR3, a first-round RT-PCR used the HTBI primer set. TCRdb ran MiXCR on the multiplex PCR reads and lists one entry per CDR3 protein. The sample consists of around 520,000 distinct CDR3 sequences, roughly a quarter of them appearing once. The rearrangement links TRBV28 to TRBJ2-7; the match to TRBD1 covers 12 bases. The clonotype comes from a woman aged 30 to 39 with Graves' ophthalmopathy. Sequenced material: blood. CDR3 sequence reads: CASRWDRGHEQYF. The CDR3 region has the DNA TGTGCCAGCCGATGGGACAGGGGGCACGAGCAGTACTTC.